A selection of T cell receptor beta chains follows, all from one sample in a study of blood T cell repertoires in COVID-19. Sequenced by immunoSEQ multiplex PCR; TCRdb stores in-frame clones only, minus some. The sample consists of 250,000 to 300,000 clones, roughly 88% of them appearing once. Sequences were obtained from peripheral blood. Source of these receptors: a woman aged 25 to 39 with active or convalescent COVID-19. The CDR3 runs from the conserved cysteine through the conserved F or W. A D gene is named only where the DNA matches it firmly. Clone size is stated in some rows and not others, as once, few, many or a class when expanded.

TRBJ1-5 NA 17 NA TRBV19 CASSSRGAPISNQPQHF TGTGCCAGTAGTAGCCGGGGGGCTCCAATTAGCAATCAGCCCCAGCATTTT
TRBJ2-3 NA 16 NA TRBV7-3 CASSLTGGGSADTQYF TGTGCCAGCAGCTTAACGGGGGGCGGGAGCGCAGATACGCAGTATTTT
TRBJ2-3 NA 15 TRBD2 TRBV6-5 CAISPSGGTANTQYF TGTGCCATCTCCCCTAGCGGGGGGACGGCGAATACGCAGTATTTT
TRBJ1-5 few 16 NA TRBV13 CASSLGGPGGNQPQHF TGTGCCAGCAGCTTGGGAGGGCCCGGAGGGAATCAGCCCCAGCATTTT
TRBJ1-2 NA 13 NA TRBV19 CASTLGGTYGYTF TGTGCCAGTACTTTGGGGGGGACCTATGGCTACACCTTC
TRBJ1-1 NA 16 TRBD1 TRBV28 CASSLLPPGQGFEAFF TGTGCCAGCAGTTTATTGCCCCCCGGACAGGGGTTTGAAGCTTTCTTT
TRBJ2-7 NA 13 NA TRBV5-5 CASSRRETYEQYF TGTGCCAGTAGTAGGAGGGAAACCTACGAGCAGTACTTC
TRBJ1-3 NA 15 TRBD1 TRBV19 CASSATGGSGNTIYF TGTGCCAGTAGTGCCACAGGGGGCTCTGGAAACACCATATATTTT
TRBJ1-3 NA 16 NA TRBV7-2 CASSKRPTDSGNTIYF TGTGCCAGCAGCAAGAGACCTACAGACTCTGGAAACACCATATATTTT
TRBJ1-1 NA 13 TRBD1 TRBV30 CACRSKGAGEAFF TGTGCCTGCAGATCTAAGGGGGCTGGTGAAGCTTTCTTT
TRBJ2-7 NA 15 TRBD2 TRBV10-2 CASIPTSGGTYEQYF TGCGCCAGCATTCCGACTAGCGGGGGGACCTACGAGCAGTACTTC
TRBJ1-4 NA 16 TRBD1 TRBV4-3 CASSKGALVANEKLFF TGCGCCAGCAGCAAGGGGGCGTTGGTGGCTAATGAAAAACTGTTTTTT
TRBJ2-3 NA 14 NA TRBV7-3 CASSPGQPTDTQYF TGTGCCAGCAGCCCTGGACAGCCCACAGATACGCAGTATTTT
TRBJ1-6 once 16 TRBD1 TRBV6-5 CASSYSGGQGHSPLHF TGTGCCAGCAGTTACTCGGGGGGACAGGGTCATTCACCCCTCCACTTT
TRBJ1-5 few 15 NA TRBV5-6 CASSLFSRSNQPQHF TGTGCCAGCAGCTTGTTTTCCCGTAGCAATCAGCCCCAGCATTTT
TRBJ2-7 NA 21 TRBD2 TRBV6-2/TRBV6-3 CASSYGTGISRGGGLSSEQYF TGTGCCAGCAGTTACGGGACCGGAATCTCTCGAGGCGGGGGGCTGAGTTCCGAGCAGTACTTC
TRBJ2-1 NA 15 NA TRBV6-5 CASRPRVGGGNEQFF TGTGCCAGCAGACCGCGAGTCGGGGGAGGTAATGAGCAGTTCTTC
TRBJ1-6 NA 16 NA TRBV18 CASSDRQRIDNSPLHF TGTGCCAGCTCGGATAGACAGCGAATCGACAATTCACCCCTCCACTTT
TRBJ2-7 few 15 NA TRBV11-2 CASSVGLGLTYEQYF TGTGCCAGCAGCGTAGGGCTAGGATTGACCTACGAGCAGTACTTC
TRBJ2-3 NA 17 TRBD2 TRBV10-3 CAISELQAGGPSDTQYF TGTGCCATCAGTGAGTTACAAGCGGGGGGGCCATCAGATACGCAGTATTTT
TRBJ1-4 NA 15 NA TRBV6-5 CASSYPSGDDEKLFF TGTGCCAGCAGTTATCCTAGCGGGGATGATGAAAAACTGTTTTTT
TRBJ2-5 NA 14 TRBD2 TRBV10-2 CASKITGGQETQYF TGCGCCAGCAAGATCACGGGGGGGCAAGAGACCCAGTACTTC
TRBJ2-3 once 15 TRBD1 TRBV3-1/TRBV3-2 CASSQDTRRGSTQYF TGTGCCAGCAGCCAAGATACGCGCAGGGGGAGTACGCAGTATTTT
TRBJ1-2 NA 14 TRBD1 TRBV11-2 CASSSYRGDYGYTF TGTGCCAGCAGCTCCTACAGGGGGGACTATGGCTACACCTTC
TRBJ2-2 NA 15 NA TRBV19 CASSPNTANTGELFF TGTGCCAGTAGTCCCAACACCGCGAACACCGGGGAGCTGTTTTTT
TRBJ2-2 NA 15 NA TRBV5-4 CASSLDPGVTGELFF TGTGCCAGCAGCTTGGACCCAGGGGTCACCGGGGAGCTGTTTTTT
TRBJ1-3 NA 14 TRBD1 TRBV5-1 CASAQGERGNTIYF TGCGCCAGCGCACAGGGGGAACGGGGAAACACCATATATTTT
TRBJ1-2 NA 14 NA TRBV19 CASSIDLLKRRYTF TGTGCCAGTAGTATAGATCTCTTGAAGAGGCGCTACACCTTC
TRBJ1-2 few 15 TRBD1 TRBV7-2 CASSRDSRYIDGYTF TGTGCCAGCAGCCGGGACAGCCGATATATTGATGGCTACACCTTC
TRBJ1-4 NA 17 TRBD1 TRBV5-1 CASSQRRRDRPNEKLFF TGCGCCAGCAGCCAAAGGCGCCGGGACAGACCTAATGAAAAACTGTTTTTT
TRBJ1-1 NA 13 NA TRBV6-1 CASSEAGGYGAFF TGTGCCAGCAGTGAAGCGGGTGGCTACGGGGCTTTCTTT
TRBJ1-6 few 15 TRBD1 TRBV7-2 CASSLGQGAWSPLHF TGTGCCAGCAGCTTAGGACAGGGGGCCTGGTCACCCCTCCACTTT
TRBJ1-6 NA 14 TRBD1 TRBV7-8 CASKSGTDNSPLHF TGTGCCAGCAAGTCCGGGACAGATAATTCACCCCTCCACTTT
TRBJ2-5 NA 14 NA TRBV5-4 CASSTGERQETQYF TGTGCCAGCAGTACGGGGGAGCGGCAAGAGACCCAGTACTTC
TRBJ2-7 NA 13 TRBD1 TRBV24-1 CATSDWTGGEQYF TGTGCCACCAGTGACTGGACAGGGGGCGAGCAGTACTTC
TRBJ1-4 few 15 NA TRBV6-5 CASNLSGARREKLFF TGTGCCAGCAACCTGAGCGGGGCCCGGAGGGAAAAACTGTTTTTT
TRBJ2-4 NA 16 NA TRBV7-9 CASSFGGIGAKNIQYF TGTGCCAGCAGCTTTGGGGGGATTGGAGCCAAAAACATTCAGTACTTC
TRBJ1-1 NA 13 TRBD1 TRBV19 CASSVDRGTEAFF TGTGCCAGTAGTGTGGACAGGGGCACTGAAGCTTTCTTT
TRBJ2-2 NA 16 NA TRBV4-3 CASSQGLGEVTGELFF TGCGCCAGCAGCCAAGGACTCGGGGAGGTAACCGGGGAGCTGTTTTTT
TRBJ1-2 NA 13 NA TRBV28 CASKSLDLYGYTF TGTGCCAGCAAATCTCTAGACCTTTATGGCTACACCTTC
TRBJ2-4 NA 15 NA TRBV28 CASSYPRLAKNIQYF TGTGCCAGCAGTTACCCCAGGCTAGCCAAAAACATTCAGTACTTC
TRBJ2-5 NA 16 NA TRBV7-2 CASSRQGGTGEETQYF TGTGCCAGCAGCAGGCAGGGAGGGACAGGAGAAGAGACCCAGTACTTC
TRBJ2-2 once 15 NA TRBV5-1 CASSWASGGTGELFF TGCGCCAGCAGCTGGGCCTCCGGGGGCACCGGGGAGCTGTTTTTT
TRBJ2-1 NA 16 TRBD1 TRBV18 CASSPLTGPVGYEQFF TGTGCCAGCTCACCACTGACAGGGCCGGTTGGGTATGAGCAGTTCTTC
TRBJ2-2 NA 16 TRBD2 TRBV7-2 CASRRLAGDFTGELFF TGTGCCAGCAGGCGACTAGCGGGGGACTTCACCGGGGAGCTGTTTTTT
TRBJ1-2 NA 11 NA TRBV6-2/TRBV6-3 CASSSATRYTF TGTGCCAGCAGCTCCGCGACAAGGTACACCTTC
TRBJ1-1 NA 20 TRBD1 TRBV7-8 CASSLSYKDRGRNMNTEAFF TGTGCCAGCAGCTTATCTTACAAGGACAGGGGGCGAAACATGAACACTGAAGCTTTCTTT
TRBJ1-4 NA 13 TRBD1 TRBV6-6 CASREQGSEKLFF TGTGCCAGCAGGGAACAGGGGAGCGAAAAACTGTTTTTT